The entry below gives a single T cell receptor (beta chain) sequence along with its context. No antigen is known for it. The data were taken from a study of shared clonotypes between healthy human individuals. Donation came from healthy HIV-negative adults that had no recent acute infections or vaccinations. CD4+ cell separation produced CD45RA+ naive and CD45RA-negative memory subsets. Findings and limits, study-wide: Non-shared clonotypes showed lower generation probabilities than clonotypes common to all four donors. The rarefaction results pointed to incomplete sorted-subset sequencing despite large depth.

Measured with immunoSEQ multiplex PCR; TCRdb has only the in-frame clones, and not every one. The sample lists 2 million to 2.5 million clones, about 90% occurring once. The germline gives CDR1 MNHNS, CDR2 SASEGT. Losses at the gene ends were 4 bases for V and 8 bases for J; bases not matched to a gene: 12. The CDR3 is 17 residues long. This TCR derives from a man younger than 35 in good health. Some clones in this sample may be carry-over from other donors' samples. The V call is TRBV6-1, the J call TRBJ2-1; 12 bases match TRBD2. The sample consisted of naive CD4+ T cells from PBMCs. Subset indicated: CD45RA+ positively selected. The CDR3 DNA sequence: TGTGCCAGCAGTGTACACGTGACTAGCGGGAGTTCCTATGAGCAGTTCTTC. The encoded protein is CASSVHVTSGSSYEQFF.